This TCR beta chain was recovered during a study of somatic mutations in cytotoxic T cells in rheumatoid arthritis. Study summary: Before any treatment began, around 30 ml EDTA peripheral blood was collected from patients right after diagnosis. Study-level findings and limits: Comparison of CD8+ T-cell clonality between rheumatoid arthritis patients and age-matched healthy controls yielded no significant difference.

The data were produced by immunoSEQ multiplex PCR, yet TCRdb's version contains in-frame clones alone and is incomplete. The sample has 25,000 to 35,000 clones; around nine tenths are singletons. Purity of the CD4+ and CD8+ cells, isolated by positive magnetic bead selection, was checked by flow cytometry. About this clone itself: Its antigen remains unknown.

V lost 3 bases to trimming and J lost 5 bases; unmatched junction nucleotides: 4. This CDR3 region has 13 residues. The germline gives CDR1 MNHNS, CDR2 SASEGT. V is TRBV6-1 and J is TRBJ2-7, with 7 bases fitting TRBD1. The TCR originated in an adult with rheumatoid arthritis. The specimen was CD8+ T cells sorted from blood. This CDR3 is CASSDLDRHEQYF. DNA for the CDR3: TGTGCCAGCAGTGATTTGGACAGGCACGAGCAGTACTTC.